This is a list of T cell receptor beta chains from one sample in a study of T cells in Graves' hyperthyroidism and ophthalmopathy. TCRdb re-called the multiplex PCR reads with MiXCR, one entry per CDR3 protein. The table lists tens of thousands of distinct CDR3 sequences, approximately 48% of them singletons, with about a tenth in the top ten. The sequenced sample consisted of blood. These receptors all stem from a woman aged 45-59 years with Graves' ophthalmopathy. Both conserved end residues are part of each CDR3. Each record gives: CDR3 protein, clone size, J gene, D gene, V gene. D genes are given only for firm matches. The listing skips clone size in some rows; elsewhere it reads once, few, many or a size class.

CDR3: CASSVAASGLLNTEACF
size: NA
J: TRBJ1-1
D: NA
V: TRBV9

CDR3: CAISERLAASTDTQYF
size: many
J: TRBJ2-3
D: TRBD2
V: TRBV10-3

CDR3: CSASSDRDSADEQYF
size: NA
J: TRBJ2-7
D: TRBD1
V: TRBV20-1

CDR3: CASSPHRENTGEQFF
size: NA
J: TRBJ2-1
D: NA
V: TRBV9

CDR3: CASSVTSESEQFF
size: many
J: TRBJ2-1
D: TRBD2
V: TRBV6-6

CDR3: CANSEARKGSYGYTF
size: NA
J: TRBJ1-2
D: NA
V: TRBV2

CDR3: CASSHAGTQYF
size: many
J: TRBJ2-5
D: NA
V: TRBV14

CDR3: CASSLVAGGNEQFF
size: NA
J: TRBJ2-1
D: TRBD2
V: TRBV27

CDR3: CASSLAGGNNEPQHF
size: NA
J: TRBJ1-5
D: NA
V: TRBV7-2

CDR3: CASSQDGRQARTDTQYF
size: many
J: TRBJ2-3
D: NA
V: TRBV4-1

CDR3: CASSLGLGRGRNTEAFF
size: many
J: TRBJ1-1
D: TRBD1
V: TRBV11-2

CDR3: CASIIVGTYNEQFF
size: many
J: TRBJ2-1
D: NA
V: TRBV5-6

CDR3: CASSGLAGGWGETDTQYF
size: many
J: TRBJ2-3
D: TRBD2
V: TRBV11-2

CDR3: CASSYGGTSGREIQYF
size: NA
J: TRBJ2-4
D: TRBD2
V: TRBV12-3/TRBV12-4

CDR3: CASSLGRQSSYNEQFF
size: many
J: TRBJ2-1
D: NA
V: TRBV5-1

CDR3: CASSERARTDTQYF
size: once
J: TRBJ2-3
D: NA
V: TRBV19

CDR3: CASSLYNEQFF
size: many
J: TRBJ2-1
D: NA
V: TRBV4-1

CDR3: CSARQGNLNNQPQHF
size: few
J: TRBJ1-5
D: TRBD1
V: TRBV20-1

CDR3: CAIPQLAGGDRELFF
size: once
J: TRBJ2-2
D: TRBD2
V: TRBV10-3

CDR3: CARGQETQYF
size: NA
J: TRBJ2-5
D: NA
V: TRBV6-4

CDR3: CAWRTGSSYNSPLHF
size: NA
J: TRBJ1-6
D: NA
V: TRBV30

CDR3: CAGGRQRGSPLHF
size: NA
J: TRBJ1-6
D: NA
V: TRBV19

CDR3: CASSSLAGEFGELFF
size: NA
J: TRBJ2-2
D: TRBD2
V: TRBV5-4

CDR3: CASSIMEGSTDTQYF
size: many
J: TRBJ2-3
D: NA
V: TRBV7-9

CDR3: CASSLEDPVGAGETQYF
size: NA
J: TRBJ2-5
D: NA
V: TRBV11-2

CDR3: CAISDLIATGELFF
size: many
J: TRBJ2-2
D: NA
V: TRBV10-3

CDR3: CASSGGTGTNNSPLHF
size: NA
J: TRBJ1-6
D: NA
V: TRBV7-9

CDR3: CASSLAGGALSNEQFF
size: many
J: TRBJ2-1
D: TRBD2
V: TRBV12-3/TRBV12-4

CDR3: CASSLVPETSGHEQYF
size: many
J: TRBJ2-7
D: TRBD2
V: TRBV5-1

CDR3: CASSYSNRDVSGANVLTF
size: many
J: TRBJ2-6
D: NA
V: TRBV6-2/TRBV6-3

CDR3: CASSDNHLRDRGARNEGLFF
size: NA
J: TRBJ1-4
D: TRBD1
V: TRBV2

CDR3: CASSQGQGYGYTF
size: NA
J: TRBJ1-2
D: TRBD1
V: TRBV4-1